The rows below give T cell receptor beta chains drawn from one sample of a study of blood T cell repertoires in COVID-19. The repertoire was sequenced with immunoSEQ multiplex PCR; TCRdb's copy has only in-frame clones and lacks some. The data show about 200,000 clones, more than 70% seen once. The sample consisted of peripheral blood. The receptor set was obtained from a woman between 50 and 59 years old with acute or convalescent COVID-19. Both conserved end residues are part of each CDR3. Not every row has a clone size; where given, it reads once, few, many or a size class.

v_call: TRBV20-1
cdr3_length: 15
clone_size: NA
j_call: TRBJ2-7
cdr3_aa: CSASPPGTGDDEQYF

v_call: TRBV7-3
cdr3_length: 14
clone_size: few
j_call: TRBJ2-2
cdr3_aa: CASSSGQAPGELFF

v_call: TRBV2
cdr3_length: 15
clone_size: NA
j_call: TRBJ2-5
cdr3_aa: CASSDFGRGLETQYF

v_call: TRBV5-1
cdr3_length: 15
clone_size: NA
j_call: TRBJ1-2
cdr3_aa: CASTTAGGASYGYTF

v_call: TRBV11-3
cdr3_length: 13
clone_size: NA
j_call: TRBJ2-1
cdr3_aa: CASSLNSYNEQFF

v_call: TRBV5-5
cdr3_length: 13
clone_size: NA
j_call: TRBJ1-1
cdr3_aa: CASSFTIRAEAFF

v_call: TRBV11-2
cdr3_length: 15
clone_size: NA
j_call: TRBJ2-7
cdr3_aa: CASRFSSGIINEQYF

v_call: TRBV27
cdr3_length: 17
clone_size: few
j_call: TRBJ2-7
cdr3_aa: CASSTGTQRERQYEQYF

v_call: TRBV23-1
cdr3_length: 15
clone_size: NA
j_call: TRBJ2-6
cdr3_aa: CAGRTGAEGANVLTF

v_call: TRBV4-1
cdr3_length: 16
clone_size: NA
j_call: TRBJ1-2
cdr3_aa: CASSQTDRGLNYGYTF

v_call: TRBV10-1
cdr3_length: 13
clone_size: NA
j_call: TRBJ2-7
cdr3_aa: CASSEGVGDEQYF

v_call: TRBV18
cdr3_length: 16
clone_size: few
j_call: TRBJ2-3
cdr3_aa: CASSPAGGLSTDTQYF

v_call: TRBV12-2
cdr3_length: 20
clone_size: many
j_call: TRBJ2-7
cdr3_aa: CASRLGCVLGLASGSYEQYF

v_call: TRBV12-3/TRBV12-4
cdr3_length: 11
clone_size: once
j_call: TRBJ1-2
cdr3_aa: CASSWTAGYTF

v_call: TRBV7-2
cdr3_length: 16
clone_size: once
j_call: TRBJ2-1
cdr3_aa: CASSIRGGTSGYEQFF

v_call: TRBV5-4
cdr3_length: 16
clone_size: NA
j_call: TRBJ2-3
cdr3_aa: CASSPSREAGADTQYF

v_call: TRBV24-1
cdr3_length: 16
clone_size: NA
j_call: TRBJ2-1
cdr3_aa: CATSDHSSKSYNEQFF

v_call: TRBV29-1
cdr3_length: 13
clone_size: NA
j_call: TRBJ1-1
cdr3_aa: CSATRIRNTEAFF

v_call: TRBV5-4
cdr3_length: 15
clone_size: NA
j_call: TRBJ2-5
cdr3_aa: CASSIKAGVGETQYF

v_call: TRBV3-1/TRBV3-2
cdr3_length: 15
clone_size: few
j_call: TRBJ2-3
cdr3_aa: CASSLGGGNTDTQYF

v_call: TRBV6-1
cdr3_length: 13
clone_size: NA
j_call: TRBJ2-7
cdr3_aa: CASSEDGSYEQYF

v_call: TRBV10-1
cdr3_length: 16
clone_size: once
j_call: TRBJ2-6
cdr3_aa: CASSGGTPTGANVLTF

v_call: TRBV10-3
cdr3_length: 14
clone_size: NA
j_call: TRBJ1-1
cdr3_aa: CAISESRTSSAAFF

v_call: TRBV29-1
cdr3_length: 16
clone_size: NA
j_call: TRBJ2-2
cdr3_aa: CSVLRSDSHGTGELFF

v_call: TRBV30
cdr3_length: 18
clone_size: NA
j_call: TRBJ2-6
cdr3_aa: CASPGGQGALAGANVLTF

v_call: TRBV10-3
cdr3_length: 15
clone_size: NA
j_call: TRBJ1-5
cdr3_aa: CAIRSGTGGDQPQHF

v_call: TRBV2
cdr3_length: 16
clone_size: NA
j_call: TRBJ2-1
cdr3_aa: CASRFLTTFSYNEQFF